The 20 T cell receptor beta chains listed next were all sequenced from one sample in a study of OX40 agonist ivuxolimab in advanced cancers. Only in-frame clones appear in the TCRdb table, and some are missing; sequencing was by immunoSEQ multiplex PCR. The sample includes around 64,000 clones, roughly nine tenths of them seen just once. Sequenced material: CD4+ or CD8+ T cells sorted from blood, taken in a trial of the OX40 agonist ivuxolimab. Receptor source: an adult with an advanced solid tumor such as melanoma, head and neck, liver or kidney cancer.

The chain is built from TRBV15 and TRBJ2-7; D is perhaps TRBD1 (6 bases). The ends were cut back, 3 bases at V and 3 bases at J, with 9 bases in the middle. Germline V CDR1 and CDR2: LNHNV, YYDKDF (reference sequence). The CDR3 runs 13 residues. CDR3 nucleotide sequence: TGTGCCACCAGCAGTCACAGGGACTACGAGCAGTACTTC. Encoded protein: CATSSHRDYEQYF.

The CDR3 DNA is TGTGCCAGCAGCTTTGGTAACGGGAGATCCTACAATGAGCAGTTCTTC. Its protein product is CASSFGNGRSYNEQFF. J is TRBJ2-1 and V is TRBV5-8, with D maybe TRBD2 (6 bases). CDR3 length equals 16 residues. V was cut by 2 bases and J by 1 base, with 13 bases left in between. Per germline, CDR1 SGHTS and CDR2 YDEGEE. Using reference TRBV5-8 and TRBJ2-1 for the parts outside the CDR3, the full variable domain is EAGVTQSPTHLIKTRGQQATLRCSPISGHTSVYWYQQALGLGLQFLLWYDEGEERNRGNFPPRFSGRQFPNYSSELNVNALELEDSALYLCASSFGNGRSYNEQFFGPGTRLTVL.

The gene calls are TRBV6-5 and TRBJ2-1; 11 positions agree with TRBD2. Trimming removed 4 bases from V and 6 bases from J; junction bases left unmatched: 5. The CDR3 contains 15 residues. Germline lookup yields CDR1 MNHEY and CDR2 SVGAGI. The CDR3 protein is CASSSLAGEGNEQFF. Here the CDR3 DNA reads TGTGCCAGCAGTTCACTAGCGGGAGAGGGCAATGAGCAGTTCTTC.

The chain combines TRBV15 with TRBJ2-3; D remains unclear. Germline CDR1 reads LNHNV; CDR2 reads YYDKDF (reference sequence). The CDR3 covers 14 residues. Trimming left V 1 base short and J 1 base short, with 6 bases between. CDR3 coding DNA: TGTGCCACCAGCAGAGGTGGAGGCACAGATACGCAGTATTTT. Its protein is CATSRGGGTDTQYF.

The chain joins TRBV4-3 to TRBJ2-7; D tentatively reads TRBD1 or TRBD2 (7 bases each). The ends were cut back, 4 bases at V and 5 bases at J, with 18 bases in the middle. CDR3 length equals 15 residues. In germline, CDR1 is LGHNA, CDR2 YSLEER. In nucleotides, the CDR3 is TGCGCCAGCAGCCTGCAACAGGGGACTATAAACGAGCAGTACTTC. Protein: CASSLQQGTINEQYF.

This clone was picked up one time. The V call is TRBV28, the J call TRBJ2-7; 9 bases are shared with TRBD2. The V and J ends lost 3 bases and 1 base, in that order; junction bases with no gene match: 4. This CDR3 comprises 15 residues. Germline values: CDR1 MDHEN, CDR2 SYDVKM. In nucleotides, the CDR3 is TGTGCCAGCAGTTTGATAGCGGGAGTATCCTACGAGCAGTACTTC. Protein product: CASSLIAGVSYEQYF.

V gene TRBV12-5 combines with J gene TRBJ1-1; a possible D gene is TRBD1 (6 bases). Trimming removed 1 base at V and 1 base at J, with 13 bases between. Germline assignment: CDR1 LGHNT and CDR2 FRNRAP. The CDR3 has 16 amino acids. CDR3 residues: CASGLGTPGENTEAFF. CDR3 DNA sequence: TGTGCTAGTGGTTTGGGTACACCAGGGGAGAACACTGAAGCTTTCTTT.

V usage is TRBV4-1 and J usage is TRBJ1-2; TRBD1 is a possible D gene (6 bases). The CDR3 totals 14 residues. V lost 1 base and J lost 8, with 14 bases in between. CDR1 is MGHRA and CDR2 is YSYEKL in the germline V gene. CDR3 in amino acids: CASSQVSGGLGYTF. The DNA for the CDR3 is TGCGCCAGCAGCCAAGTTTCTGGGGGGCTAGGCTACACCTTC.

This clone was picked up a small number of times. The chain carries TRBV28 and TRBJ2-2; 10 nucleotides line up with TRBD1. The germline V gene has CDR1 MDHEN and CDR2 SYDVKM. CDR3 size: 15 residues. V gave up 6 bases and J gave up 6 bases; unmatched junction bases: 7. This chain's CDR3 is CASRAGTGEAGELFF. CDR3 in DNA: TGTGCCAGCAGGGCCGGGACAGGGGAGGCCGGGGAGCTGTTTTTT. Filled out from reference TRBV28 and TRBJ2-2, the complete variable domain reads DVKVTQSSRYLVKRTGEKVFLECVQDMDHENMFWYRQDPGLGLRLIYFSYDVKMKEKGDIPEGYSVSREKKERFSLILESASTNQTSMYLCASRAGTGEAGELFFGEGSRLTVL.

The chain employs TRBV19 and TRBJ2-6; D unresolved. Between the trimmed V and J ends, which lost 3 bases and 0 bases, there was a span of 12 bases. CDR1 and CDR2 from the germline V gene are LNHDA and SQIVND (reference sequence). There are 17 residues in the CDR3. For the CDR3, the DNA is TGTGCCAGTAGTATTTCCGGCGCCATCTCTGGGGCCAACGTCCTGACTTTC. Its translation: CASSISGAISGANVLTF. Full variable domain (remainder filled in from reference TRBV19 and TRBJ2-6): DGGITQSPKYLFRKEGQNVTLSCEQNLNHDAMYWYRQDPGQGLRLIYYSQIVNDFQKGDIAEGYSVSREKKESFPLTVTSAQKNPTAFYLCASSISGAISGANVLTFGAGSRLTVL.

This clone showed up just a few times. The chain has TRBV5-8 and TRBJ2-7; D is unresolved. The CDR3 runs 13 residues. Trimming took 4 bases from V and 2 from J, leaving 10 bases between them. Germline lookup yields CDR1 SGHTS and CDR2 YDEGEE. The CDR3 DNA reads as TGTGCCAGCAGCCTTGACCCTGCCTACGAGCAGTACTTC. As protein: CASSLDPAYEQYF.

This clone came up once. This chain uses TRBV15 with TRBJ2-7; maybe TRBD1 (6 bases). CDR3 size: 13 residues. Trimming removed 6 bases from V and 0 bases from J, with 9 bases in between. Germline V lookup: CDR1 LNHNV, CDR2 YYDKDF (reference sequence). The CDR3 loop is CATRSDSSYEQYF. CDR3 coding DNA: TGTGCCACCAGATCGGACAGCTCCTACGAGCAGTACTTC.

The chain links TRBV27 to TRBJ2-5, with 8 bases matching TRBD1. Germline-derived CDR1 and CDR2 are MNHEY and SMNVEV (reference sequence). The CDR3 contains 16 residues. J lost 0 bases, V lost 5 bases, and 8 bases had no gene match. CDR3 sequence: CASSASQGEYQETQYF. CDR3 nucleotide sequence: TGTGCCAGCAGTGCCTCACAGGGGGAGTACCAAGAGACCCAGTACTTC.

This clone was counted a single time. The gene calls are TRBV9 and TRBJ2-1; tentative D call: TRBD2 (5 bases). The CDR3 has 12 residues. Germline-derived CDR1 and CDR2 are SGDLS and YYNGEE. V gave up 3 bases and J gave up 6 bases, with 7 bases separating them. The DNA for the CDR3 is TGTGCCAGCAGCGACCGGGGCAATGAGCAGTTCTTC. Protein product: CASSDRGNEQFF. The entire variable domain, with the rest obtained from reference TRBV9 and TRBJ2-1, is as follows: DSGVTQTPKHLITATGQRVTLRCSPRSGDLSVYWYQQSLDQGLQFLIQYYNGEERAKGNILERFSAQQFPDLHSELNLSSLELGDSALYFCASSDRGNEQFFGPGTRLTVL.

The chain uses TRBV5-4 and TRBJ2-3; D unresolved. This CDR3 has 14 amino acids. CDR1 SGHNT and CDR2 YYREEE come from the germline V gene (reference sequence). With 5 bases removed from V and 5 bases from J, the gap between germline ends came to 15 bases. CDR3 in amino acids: CASSLGDSRDTQYF. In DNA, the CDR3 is TGTGCCAGCAGTTTAGGAGACTCGCGAGATACGCAGTATTTT.

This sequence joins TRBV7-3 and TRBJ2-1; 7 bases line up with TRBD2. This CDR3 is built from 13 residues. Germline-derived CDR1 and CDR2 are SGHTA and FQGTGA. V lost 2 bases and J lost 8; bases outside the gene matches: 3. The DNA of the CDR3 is TGTGCCAGCAGCTTAGCGGGAGTGGATGAGCAGTTCTTC. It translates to CASSLAGVDEQFF.

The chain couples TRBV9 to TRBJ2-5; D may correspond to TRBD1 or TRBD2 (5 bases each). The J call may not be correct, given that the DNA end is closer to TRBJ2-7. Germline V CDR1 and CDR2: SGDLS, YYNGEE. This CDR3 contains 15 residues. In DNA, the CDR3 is TGTGCCAGCAGCCCAATGGGGGAGCCATCCTACGAGCAGTACTTC. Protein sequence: CASSPMGEPSYEQYF.

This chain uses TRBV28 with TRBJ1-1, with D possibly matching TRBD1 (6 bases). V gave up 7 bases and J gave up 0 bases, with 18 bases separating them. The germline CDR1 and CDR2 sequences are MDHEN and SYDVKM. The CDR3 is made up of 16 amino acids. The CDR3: CASTISRDTLNTEAFF. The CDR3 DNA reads TGTGCCAGCACCATATCGCGGGACACTTTGAACACTGAAGCTTTCTTT.

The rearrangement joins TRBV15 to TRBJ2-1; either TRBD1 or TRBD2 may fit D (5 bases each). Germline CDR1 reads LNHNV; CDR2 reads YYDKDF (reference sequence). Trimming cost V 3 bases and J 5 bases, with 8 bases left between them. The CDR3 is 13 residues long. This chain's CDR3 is CATSSGADNEQFF. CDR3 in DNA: TGTGCCACCAGCAGCGGGGCGGACAATGAGCAGTTCTTC.

The CDR3 bases are TGTGCCAGCAGCTTAGTTTACAGGTCTAATGAAAAACTGTTTTTT. Protein sequence: CASSLVYRSNEKLFF. The chain is built from TRBV11-3 and TRBJ1-4; D perhaps matches TRBD1 (5 bases). With 1 base removed from V and 3 bases from J, the gap between germline ends came to 9 bases. The CDR3 is 15 residues long. CDR1 is SGHNT, CDR2 YENEEA, per germline.